This TCR beta chain comes out of a study of T cell clusters in autoimmune cytopenias. Roughly 38,000 genome equivalents of blood DNA were amplified for TRB. One tube held mixed TRB-A and TRB-B primer pools for touch-down PCR. Reprocessing the multiplex PCR reads, TCRdb reports a single entry for every CDR3 protein and omits DNA. The clone table shows some 8,400 distinct CDR3 sequences, with the ten largest holding 20% to 25%. Germline assignment: CDR1 MNHEY and CDR2 SVGEGT. This CDR3 has 14 amino acids. The source material was peripheral blood. The J gene is TRBJ2-7, the V gene TRBV6-2 or TRBV6-3; the D gene TCRdb calls, TRBD1, cannot be checked with no DNA. This sequence was found in a human donor with an autoimmune cytopenia or autoimmune hepatitis (not recorded which). The CDR3 here is CASSWRQGNYEQYF.